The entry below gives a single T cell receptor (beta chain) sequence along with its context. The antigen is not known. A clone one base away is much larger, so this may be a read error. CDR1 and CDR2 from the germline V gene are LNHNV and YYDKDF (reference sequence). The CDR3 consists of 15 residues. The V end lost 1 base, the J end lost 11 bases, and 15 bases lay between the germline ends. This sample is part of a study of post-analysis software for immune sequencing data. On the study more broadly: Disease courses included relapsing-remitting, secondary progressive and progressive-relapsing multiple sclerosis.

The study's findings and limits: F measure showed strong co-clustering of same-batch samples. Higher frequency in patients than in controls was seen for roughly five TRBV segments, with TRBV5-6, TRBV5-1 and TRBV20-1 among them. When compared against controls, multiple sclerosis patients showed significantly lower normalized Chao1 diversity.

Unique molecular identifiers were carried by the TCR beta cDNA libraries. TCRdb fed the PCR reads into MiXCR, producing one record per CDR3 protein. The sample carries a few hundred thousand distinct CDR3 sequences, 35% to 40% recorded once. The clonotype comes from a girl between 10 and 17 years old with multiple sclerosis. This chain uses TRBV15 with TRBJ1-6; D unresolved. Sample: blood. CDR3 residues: CATSRGHSGNPPLHF. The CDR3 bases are TGTGCCACCAGCAGAGGTCACTCTGGCAATCCACCCCTCCACTTT.